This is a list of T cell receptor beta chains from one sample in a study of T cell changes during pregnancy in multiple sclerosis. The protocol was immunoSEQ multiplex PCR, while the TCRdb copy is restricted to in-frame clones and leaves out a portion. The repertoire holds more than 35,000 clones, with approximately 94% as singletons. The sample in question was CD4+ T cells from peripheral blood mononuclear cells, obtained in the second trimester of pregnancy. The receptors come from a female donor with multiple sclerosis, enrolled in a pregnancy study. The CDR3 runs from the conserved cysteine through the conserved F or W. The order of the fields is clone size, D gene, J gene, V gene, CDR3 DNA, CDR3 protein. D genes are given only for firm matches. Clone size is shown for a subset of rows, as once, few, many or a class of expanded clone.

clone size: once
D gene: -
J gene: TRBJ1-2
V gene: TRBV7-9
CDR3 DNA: TGTGCCACCCCGCCACAGAACGATTTTTATGGCTACACCTTC
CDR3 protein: CATPPQNDFYGYTF

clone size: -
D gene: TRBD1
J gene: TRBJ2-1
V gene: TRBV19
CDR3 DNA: TGTGCCAGTAGTCCTCGGACAGGGATGTCCTACAATGAGCAGTTCTTC
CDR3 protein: CASSPRTGMSYNEQFF

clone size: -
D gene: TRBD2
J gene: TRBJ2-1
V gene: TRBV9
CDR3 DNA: TGTGCCAGCAGCGCGGGGGGGCTGCGCTCCTACAATGAGCAGTTCTTC
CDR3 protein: CASSAGGLRSYNEQFF

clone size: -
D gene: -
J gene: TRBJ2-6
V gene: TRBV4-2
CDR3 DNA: TGTGCCAGCAGCCAAGATGGCGGAGGGGCGGGTGGGGCCAACGTCCTGACTTTC
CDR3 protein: CASSQDGGGAGGANVLTF

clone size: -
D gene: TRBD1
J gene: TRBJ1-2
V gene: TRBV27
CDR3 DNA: TGTGCCAGCAGCCCAGGGATGGGACAGCCTAACTATGGCTACACCTTC
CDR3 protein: CASSPGMGQPNYGYTF

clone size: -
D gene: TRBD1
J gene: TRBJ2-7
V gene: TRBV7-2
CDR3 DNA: TGTGCCAGCACAACACGGACAGGGGGTATCTACGAGCAGTACTTC
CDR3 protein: CASTTRTGGIYEQYF

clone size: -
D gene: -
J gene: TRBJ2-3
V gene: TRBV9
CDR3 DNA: TGTGCCAGCAGCGTAGGTTCTAGCGCTAGCACAGATACGCAGTATTTT
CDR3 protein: CASSVGSSASTDTQYF

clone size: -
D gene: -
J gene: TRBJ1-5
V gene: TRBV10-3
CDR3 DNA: TGTGCCATCAGTGAATATCGGGGCAATCAGCCCCAGCATTTT
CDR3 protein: CAISEYRGNQPQHF

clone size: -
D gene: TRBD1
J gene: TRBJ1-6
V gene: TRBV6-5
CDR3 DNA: TGTGCCAGCAGTCCCCGAGGGACAGGTAATTCACCCCTCCACTTT
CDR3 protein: CASSPRGTGNSPLHF

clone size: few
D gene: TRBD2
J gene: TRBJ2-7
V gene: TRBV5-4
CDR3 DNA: TGTGCCAGCATTAGGGCTAGCGGGATTTTCGAGCAGTACTTC
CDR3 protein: CASIRASGIFEQYF

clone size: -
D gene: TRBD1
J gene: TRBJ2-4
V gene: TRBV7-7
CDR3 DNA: TGTGCCTCCGGACAGGGGGCGAGAAACATTCAGTACTTC
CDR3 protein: CASGQGARNIQYF

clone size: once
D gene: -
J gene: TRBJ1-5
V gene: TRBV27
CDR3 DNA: TGTGCCAGCAGTCGTTACAGGAGCAATCAGCCCCAGCATTTT
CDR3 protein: CASSRYRSNQPQHF

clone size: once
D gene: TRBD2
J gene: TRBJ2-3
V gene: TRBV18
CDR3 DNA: TGTGCCAGCTCACCATCCGGACTAGCGGGGGTTGTTAGCACAGATACGCAGTATTTT
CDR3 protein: CASSPSGLAGVVSTDTQYF

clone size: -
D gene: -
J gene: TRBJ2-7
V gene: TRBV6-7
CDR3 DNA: TGTGCCAGCAGTAACCCCCCCCCGACAGGCGGATTTGTCCAGCAGTACTTC
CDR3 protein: CASSNPPPTGGFVQQYF

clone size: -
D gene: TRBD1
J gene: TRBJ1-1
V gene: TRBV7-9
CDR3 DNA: TGTGCCAGCAGTTGGGACAGCCTGAACACTGAAGCTTTCTTT
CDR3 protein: CASSWDSLNTEAFF

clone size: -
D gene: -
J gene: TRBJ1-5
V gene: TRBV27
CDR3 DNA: TGTGCCAGCAGCCCCCAAGGGGGTCAGCCCCAGCATTTT
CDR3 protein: CASSPQGGQPQHF

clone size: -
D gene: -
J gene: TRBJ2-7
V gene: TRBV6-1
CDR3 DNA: TGTGCCAGCAGTGCTCTTCTTACAGCCTCCTACGAGCAGTACTTC
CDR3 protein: CASSALLTASYEQYF

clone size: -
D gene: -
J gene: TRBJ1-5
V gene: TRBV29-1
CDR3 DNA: TGCAGCGTTGGATCCAGGGTAGATCAGCCCCAGCATTTT
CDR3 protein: CSVGSRVDQPQHF

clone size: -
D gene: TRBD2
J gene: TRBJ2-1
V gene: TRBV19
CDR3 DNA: TGTGCCAGTAGTATCTCCTCACTAGCGGGAGTCAACAATGAGCAGTTCTTC
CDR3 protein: CASSISSLAGVNNEQFF

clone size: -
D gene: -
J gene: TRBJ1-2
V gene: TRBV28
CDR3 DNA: TGTGCCAGCAGTTTATTTTCAGGGACACCTGCCATCTATGGCTACACCTTC
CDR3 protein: CASSLFSGTPAIYGYTF

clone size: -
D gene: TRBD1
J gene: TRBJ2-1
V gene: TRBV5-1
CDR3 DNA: TGCGCCAGCAGCTCCGGGACAGGGATCAATGAGCAGTTCTTC
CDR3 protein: CASSSGTGINEQFF

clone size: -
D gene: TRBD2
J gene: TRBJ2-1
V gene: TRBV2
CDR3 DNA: TGTGCCAGCAGCCTTGGTGACGGGCGACTAGCGGGGGGCCTATACATCAATGAGCAGTTCTTC
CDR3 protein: CASSLGDGRLAGGLYINEQFF

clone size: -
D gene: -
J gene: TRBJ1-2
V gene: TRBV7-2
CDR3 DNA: TGTGCCAGCAGCTTAGATAGAAATCCGAACTATGGCTACACCTTC
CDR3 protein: CASSLDRNPNYGYTF

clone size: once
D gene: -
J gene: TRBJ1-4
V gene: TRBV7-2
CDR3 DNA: TGTGCCAGCAGCTTAGCGCCCAGGGCCAATGAAAAACTGTTTTTT
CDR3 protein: CASSLAPRANEKLFF

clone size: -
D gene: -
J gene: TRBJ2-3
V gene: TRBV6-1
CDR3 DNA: TGTGCCAGCAGTGTATACAGGGTGGGGACAGATACGCAGTATTTT
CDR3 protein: CASSVYRVGTDTQYF

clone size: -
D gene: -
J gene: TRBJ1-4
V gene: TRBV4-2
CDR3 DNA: TGTGCCAGCAGCCCTGGGGAGGGTGGGACCACGAATGAAAAACTGTTTTTT
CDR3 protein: CASSPGEGGTTNEKLFF